These T cell receptor beta chains were read from a single sample in a study of persistence of HIV-infected CD4 T cells. These receptors have no identified antigens. The protocol was immunoSEQ multiplex PCR, while the TCRdb copy is restricted to in-frame clones and leaves out a portion. The data show tens of thousands of clones, roughly 75% seen once. Here the sequenced sample was CD4+ T cells sorted from PBMCs after 18-hour stimulation, taken from a patient who received antiretroviral therapy. These receptors were collected from an adult man with HIV who was CMV-seropositive. CDR3s include the opening cysteine and the closing phenylalanine or tryptophan. The D gene is left open where the match is weak.

>TRBJ1-1|TRBV7-2|NA|18
CASSSLGGAYSRNTEAFF
>TRBJ1-5|TRBV28|NA|15
CASGIVLPSNQPQHF
>TRBJ2-7|TRBV5-1|TRBD2|14
CASSGLAVSGEQYF
>TRBJ2-7|TRBV5-1|NA|15
CASSLDSSSSYEQYF
>TRBJ2-7|TRBV15|NA|14
CATSREGRRQEQYF
>TRBJ1-2|TRBV14|TRBD1|15
CASSQTTGALSGYTF
>TRBJ1-3|TRBV11-2|NA|16
CASSSGLLSSGNTIYF
>TRBJ1-5|TRBV15|NA|12
CATRRDNQPQHF
>TRBJ2-1|TRBV7-6|TRBD2|15
CASSLVAGGPNEQFF
>TRBJ1-2|TRBV11-2|TRBD1|13
CASSRDRGYGYTF
>TRBJ1-2|TRBV6-1|NA|17
CASSEAQWAMREGGYTF
>TRBJ1-4|TRBV2|NA|15
CASSEPGVIGEKLFF
>TRBJ1-5|TRBV6-6|TRBD1|14
CASSAGGMNQPQHF
>TRBJ1-3|TRBV4-2|TRBD1|16
CASSQQTGTDGNTIYF
>TRBJ1-4|TRBV4-2|NA|13
CASSQDRGEKLFF
>TRBJ2-1|TRBV6-6|TRBD2|14
CASRNSGGDNEQFF
>TRBJ1-5|TRBV2|NA|13
CASKGYRDQPQHF
>TRBJ1-1|TRBV19|NA|15
CASSVDSGTNTEAFF
>TRBJ1-5|TRBV12-3/TRBV12-4|NA|12
CASTNSNQPQHF
>TRBJ2-7|TRBV5-5|TRBD1|14
CASNRQGMIYEQYF
>TRBJ2-3|TRBV7-8|NA|16
CASSPLAGSFTDTQYF
>TRBJ1-6|TRBV2|NA|15
CASVSQGGGNSPLHF
>TRBJ1-6|TRBV3-1/TRBV3-2|NA|15
CASSQDGLYNSPLHF
>TRBJ1-2|TRBV5-6|NA|13
CASSLPRNYGYTF
>TRBJ1-1|TRBV7-2|NA|13
CASFGQWNTEAFF
>TRBJ1-1|TRBV19|NA|12
CASRRPLTEAFF
>TRBJ1-6|TRBV27|TRBD1|16
CASSTGKGGANSPLHF
>TRBJ2-3|TRBV2|TRBD2|15
CASSGSGGSTDTQYF